What follows are 14 T cell receptor beta chains derived from one specimen sequenced in a study of T cell responses to AZD1222 COVID-19 vaccine. Libraries were prepared by immunoSEQ multiplex PCR; TCRdb keeps only in-frame clonotypes and omits some of them. The sample holds approximately 160,000 clones, about 92% seen once. Material: peripheral blood, obtained on day 0 of AZD1222 vaccination. These receptors originate from an adult in good health.

The rearrangement links TRBV28 to TRBJ2-7; maybe TRBD2 (6 bases). V lost 5 bases and J 2 bases, leaving 16 bases between the germline ends. The V gene's germline CDR1 is MDHEN and CDR2 SYDVKM. The CDR3 spans 15 residues. The DNA of the CDR3 is TGTGCCAGCAGTCTAGCGTCCACAAGGGCCTACGAGCAGTACTTC. Protein product: CASSLASTRAYEQYF. Looking up the rest from reference TRBV28 and TRBJ2-7 gives the full variable domain: DVKVTQSSRYLVKRTGEKVFLECVQDMDHENMFWYRQDPGLGLRLIYFSYDVKMKEKGDIPEGYSVSREKKERFSLILESASTNQTSMYLCASSLASTRAYEQYFGPGTRLTVT.

This chain links TRBV28 with TRBJ2-1; TRBD1 aligns across 8 bases. With V trimmed by 2 bases and J by 6 bases, 9 bases remained unmatched. The V gene's germline CDR1 is MDHEN and CDR2 SYDVKM. The CDR3 contains 16 residues. The CDR3 nucleotides read TGTGCCAGCAGTTTAAGGTCCGGACAGGGCCTCAATGAGCAGTTCTTC. It yields the protein CASSLRSGQGLNEQFF.

This sequence joins TRBV7-2 and TRBJ2-5; 9 bases map to TRBD1. Germline loops: CDR1 SGHTA, CDR2 FQGNSA. The CDR3 is 14 amino acids. Germline trimming cut 4 bases from V and 5 bases from J; bases unmatched to any gene: 5. In nucleotides, the CDR3 is TGTGCCAGCAGCTACTTTGGACAGGGGGAGACCCAGTACTTC. Amino acids: CASSYFGQGETQYF.

This clone was counted a single time. The chain has TRBV18 and TRBJ2-3, with 8 bases lining up with TRBD2. Germline V CDR1 and CDR2: KGHSH, LQKENI. J gave up 2 bases and V 5 bases, and 9 bases lay outside the gene matches. The CDR3 is 16 amino acids. CDR3 DNA: TGTGCCAGCTCAGGGACACTAGCGGCAAACACAGATACGCAGTATTTT. This translates into CASSGTLAANTDTQYF. Filled out from reference TRBV18 and TRBJ2-3, the complete variable domain reads NAGVMQNPRHLVRRRGQEARLRCSPMKGHSHVYWYRQLPEEGLKFMVYLQKENIIDESGMPKERFSAEFPKEGPSILRIQQVVRGDSAAYFCASSGTLAANTDTQYFGPGTRLTVL.

Written as DNA, the CDR3 is TGTGCCAGCAGCTCCGGCCGGGCGGGCTCGGGGGGCAATGAGCAGTTCTTC. This encodes CASSSGRAGSGGNEQFF. The chain links TRBV7-9 to TRBJ2-1; 7 bases fit TRBD2. Germline V lookup: CDR1 SEHNR, CDR2 FQNEAQ (reference sequence). V trimming: 4 bases; J trimming: 6 bases; junction bases outside the gene matches: 15. The CDR3 runs to 17 residues. Filled out from reference TRBV7-9 and TRBJ2-1, the complete variable domain reads DTGVSQNPRHKITKRGQNVTFRCDPISEHNRLYWYRQTLGQGPEFLTYFQNEAQLEKSRLLSDRFSAERPKGSFSTLEIQRTEQGDSAMYLCASSSGRAGSGGNEQFFGPGTRLTVL.

CDR3 amino acids: CASSLQGTGGETQYF. CDR3 sequence (DNA): TGCGCCAGCAGTCTTCAAGGGACAGGGGGAGAGACCCAGTACTTC. V and J are TRBV23-1 and TRBJ2-5, with TRBD1 identical over 11 bases. TRBV23-1 counts as an open reading frame of uncertain function. This CDR3 contains 15 residues. V dropped 4 bases and J dropped 4; count of bases not matched to a gene: 5.

The sample holds one count of this clone. The CDR3 DNA sequence: TGTGCCAGCAGCTCAACCCCCCAGGGTCACTACACCTTC. Amino acid sequence: CASSSTPQGHYTF. The chain uses TRBV7-8 and TRBJ1-2, with D possibly being TRBD1 (5 bases). With 4 bases removed from V and 10 bases from J, the gap between germline ends came to 16 bases. CDR3 length: 13 residues. The germline gives CDR1 SGHVS, CDR2 FQNEAQ.

The chain couples TRBV7-2 to TRBJ1-5; no clear D. Trimming shortened V by 1 base and J by 6 bases, and 7 bases separated the two germline ends. The length of the CDR3 is 13 residues. Germline V gives CDR1 SGHTA, CDR2 FQGNSA. The CDR3 loop is CASSLVEGQPQHF. DNA for the CDR3: TGTGCCAGCAGCTTAGTAGAGGGTCAGCCCCAGCATTTT.

This clone was detected once. The V gene is TRBV29-1, the J gene TRBJ1-6; D not certain. Germline CDR1 and CDR2: SQVTM and ANQGSEA. The V and J ends lost 5 bases and 9 bases respectively, with 14 bases between them. This CDR3 spans 13 amino acids. The CDR3 is CSVLSQLGSPLHF. Written as DNA, the CDR3 is TGCAGCGTTCTTAGCCAGCTGGGTTCACCCCTCCACTTT.

The chain uses TRBV12-3 or TRBV12-4 and TRBJ2-4, with D hard to call. V lost 4 bases and J lost 0, with 4 bases in between. The CDR3 is 13 amino acids. DNA of the CDR3: TGTGCCAGCAGTTGGACAGCCAAAAACATTCAGTACTTC. Residues: CASSWTAKNIQYF.

V usage is TRBV2 and J usage is TRBJ1-2; D is unclear. Per germline, CDR1 SNHLY and CDR2 FYNNEI. V lost 3 bases, J lost 4 bases, and 6 bases lay in between. CDR3 length equals 12 residues. This chain's CDR3 is CASSENTYGYTF. CDR3 sequence (DNA): TGTGCCAGCAGTGAGAATACCTATGGCTACACCTTC.

The chain links TRBV19 to TRBJ1-5; D ambiguous. V lost 10 bases to trimming and J lost 1 base, with 8 bases between them. This CDR3 spans 12 amino acids. Looked up from germline, CDR1 is LNHDA and CDR2 is SQIVND (reference sequence). The CDR3 reads CATTTSNQPQHF. The CDR3 region has the DNA TGTGCCACCACCACGAGCAATCAGCCCCAGCATTTT.

The chain links TRBV4-1 to TRBJ1-2; TRBD1 might be the D (6 bases). The CDR3 runs 16 residues. Germline CDR1 is MGHRA and CDR2 is YSYEKL. V was clipped by 4 bases and J by 8 bases, with 23 bases between them. The CDR3 protein is CASSLRVSGTPGGYTF. In DNA form, the CDR3 reads TGCGCCAGCAGCCTTAGGGTCTCCGGGACACCGGGAGGCTACACCTTC.

This chain uses TRBV6-1 with TRBJ1-5; tentative D call: TRBD1 (6 bases). In germline, CDR1 is MNHNS, CDR2 SASEGT. This CDR3 contains 16 residues. V lost 4 bases to trimming and J lost 1 base, with 14 bases between them. CDR3 sequence: CASSGSDRKSNQPQHF. Here the CDR3 DNA reads TGTGCCAGCAGTGGCTCCGACAGGAAAAGCAATCAGCCCCAGCATTTT.